The 17 T cell receptor beta chains below all came from one sample that was sequenced in a study of regulatory and conventional T cells in RAG deficiency. Assay: immunoSEQ multiplex PCR; the TCRdb copy retains only in-frame clones and omits some. The table records around 31,000 clones, about 87% of them present only once. This sample also belongs to another study, concerning regulatory T cells. As reported in that work: Amplification used 52 TRBV primers and 13 TRBJ primers.

The sample was CD8+ T cells sorted from blood. The receptors were gathered from a human donor in good health.

This clone was counted once. The rearrangement joins TRBV19 to TRBJ2-1; 7 bases are shared with TRBD2. The CDR3 is made up of 14 amino acids. Germline assignment: CDR1 LNHDA and CDR2 SQIVND (reference sequence). Germline trimming cut 7 bases from V and 6 bases from J; bases unmatched to any gene: 9. The CDR3 nucleotides read TGTGCCAGTACCCGAACGGGGGGACTCAATGAGCAGTTCTTC. Residues: CASTRTGGLNEQFF.

V gene TRBV5-4 combines with J gene TRBJ2-7; the match to TRBD1 covers 8 bases. With 0 bases clipped from V and 5 bases from J, the junction kept 4 bases outside the gene matches. This CDR3 has 14 amino acids. In germline, CDR1 is SGHNT, CDR2 YYREEE (reference sequence). CDR3 amino acids: CASSLGTGLNEQYF. CDR3 coding DNA: TGTGCCAGCAGCTTGGGGACAGGGCTGAACGAGCAGTACTTC.

This sequence joins TRBV14 and TRBJ2-1, with 11 bases fitting TRBD2. V lost 3 bases and J lost 7; bases outside the gene matches: 14. The CDR3 extends over 18 amino acids. Germline V gene sequence: CDR1 SGHDN, CDR2 FVKESK. The CDR3 bases are TGTGCCAGCAGCCAGGAACTCATTACTAGCGGGAGTTGGAATGAGCAGTTCTTC. Amino acid sequence: CASSQELITSGSWNEQFF.

This clone was observed a single time. The rearrangement links TRBV7-9 to TRBJ2-5; D gene unclear. The J call may not be correct, given that the DNA end is closer to TRBJ2-7. The CDR3 extends over 12 amino acids. Germline V gene data show CDR1 as SEHNR and CDR2 as FQNEAQ (reference sequence). CDR3 sequence reads: CASSSNSYEQYF. In nucleotides, the CDR3 is TGTGCCAGCAGCTCCAACTCCTACGAGCAGTACTTC.

This clone occurred once. This sequence joins TRBV11-2 and TRBJ2-7; 9 bases map to TRBD1. V gave up 5 bases and J gave up 11 bases; unmatched junction bases: 13. CDR3 length: 14 amino acids. CDR1 is SGHAT, CDR2 FQNNGV, per germline. The CDR3 sequence: CASSASVSRDREYF. CDR3 bases: TGTGCCAGCAGCGCCAGCGTGAGCCGGGACAGGGAGTACTTC. Supplemented by reference TRBV11-2 and TRBJ2-7, the full variable domain reads EAGVAQSPRYKIIEKRQSVAFWCNPISGHATLYWYQQILGQGPKLLIQFQNNGVVDDSQLPKDRFSAERLKGVDSTLKIQPAKLEDSAVYLCASSASVSRDREYFGPGTRLTVT.

The V gene is TRBV27, the J gene TRBJ1-1, with unresolved D. Germline CDR1 reads MNHEY; CDR2 reads SMNVEV (reference sequence). Trimming left V 0 bases short and J 1 base short, with 3 bases between. The CDR3 consists of 13 residues. The CDR3 coding sequence is TGTGCCAGCAGTTTATCGCGGAACACTGAAGCTTTCTTT. This encodes CASSLSRNTEAFF.

This chain joins TRBV15 and TRBJ2-2, with no clear D. CDR1 LNHNV and CDR2 YYDKDF come from the germline V gene (reference sequence). Trimming stripped 1 base from V and 7 bases from J, with 16 bases between. The CDR3 consists of 16 residues. The CDR3 region has the DNA TGTGCCACCAGCAGAGCTGGAGTAAACTGGGGCGGGGAGCTGTTTTTT. It codes for CATSRAGVNWGGELFF. Based on the CDR3 plus reference TRBV15 and TRBJ2-2, the full variable domain is DAMVIQNPRYQVTQFGKPVTLSCSQTLNHNVMYWYQQKSSQAPKLLFHYYDKDFNNEADTPDNFQSRRPNTSFCFLDIRSPGLGDTAMYLCATSRAGVNWGGELFFGEGSRLTVL.

This chain uses TRBV7-9 with TRBJ2-7, with 8 nucleotides matching TRBD2. This CDR3 region has 14 residues. The V gene's germline CDR1 is SEHNR and CDR2 FQNEAQ (reference sequence). With V trimmed by 5 bases and J by 0 bases, 3 bases remained unmatched. The CDR3 sequence: CASSPREGSYEQYF. DNA of the CDR3: TGTGCCAGCAGCCCCCGGGAGGGCTCCTACGAGCAGTACTTC.

The chain combines TRBV4-2 with TRBJ2-7; 9 bases fit TRBD2. This CDR3 region has 14 residues. Trimming removed 4 bases from V and 3 bases from J; junction bases left unmatched: 4. CDR1 and CDR2 (germline): LGHNA, YNFKEQ. In DNA, the CDR3 is TGTGCCAGCAGCCCAATGACTAGCGGCTACGAGCAGTACTTC. Protein product: CASSPMTSGYEQYF.

This sequence joins TRBV28 and TRBJ2-1; the match to TRBD1 covers 8 bases. There are 18 residues in the CDR3. Unmatched junction bases numbered 12, after V lost 5 bases and J lost 0 bases. Germline V gives CDR1 MDHEN, CDR2 SYDVKM. CDR3 sequence reads: CASSPGQGPGSSYNEQFF. The CDR3 DNA reads as TGTGCCAGCAGTCCCGGACAGGGCCCTGGGAGCTCCTACAATGAGCAGTTCTTC.

This chain links TRBV5-6 with TRBJ1-2, with 7 positions matching TRBD1. The V segment lost 1 base and the J segment 5 bases; nucleotides outside the gene matches: 11. This CDR3 spans 16 amino acids. The germline CDR1 and CDR2 sequences are SGHDT and YYEEEE. This CDR3 is CASSLPWTGITYGYTF. The CDR3 bases are TGTGCCAGCAGCTTGCCATGGACAGGCATCACTTATGGCTACACCTTC.

The J gene is TRBJ1-5, the V gene TRBV29-1, with D uncertain. This CDR3 region has 13 residues. Germline-derived CDR1 and CDR2 are SQVTM and ANQGSEA. V was cut by 0 bases and J by 6 bases, with 9 bases left in between. The CDR3 reads CSVEDGAGQPQHF. CDR3 sequence (DNA): TGCAGCGTTGAAGATGGAGCGGGTCAGCCCCAGCATTTT.

The chain is built from TRBV19 and TRBJ2-1; 9 bases line up with TRBD2. This CDR3 spans 14 amino acids. Germline CDR1 LNHDA, CDR2 SQIVND (reference sequence). Unmatched junction bases numbered 3, after V lost 3 bases and J lost 6 bases. CDR3 protein: CASSILSGSNEQFF. The CDR3 nucleotides are TGTGCCAGTAGTATCCTTAGCGGGAGCAATGAGCAGTTCTTC.

The sample holds one count of this clone. The chain joins TRBV14 to TRBJ1-2; D gene unclear. Trimming shortened V by 4 bases and J by 3 bases, and 9 bases separated the two germline ends. The CDR3 is made up of 13 amino acids. In germline, CDR1 is SGHDN, CDR2 FVKESK. CDR3 loop: CASSPTRDYGYTF. The DNA of the CDR3 is TGTGCCAGCAGCCCTACGCGCGACTATGGCTACACCTTC.

CDR3 loop: CASSLGQVDNSPLHF. DNA of the CDR3: TGTGCCAGCAGTTTAGGACAGGTCGATAATTCACCCCTCCACTTT. This chain uses TRBV6-6 with TRBJ1-6, with TRBD1 matching 7 bases. This CDR3 spans 15 amino acids. CDR1 is MNHNY, CDR2 SVGAGI, per germline (reference sequence). The V and J ends lost 4 bases and 5 bases, in that order; junction bases with no gene match: 5.

This sequence joins TRBV29-1 and TRBJ1-2; 8 nucleotides match TRBD1. V gave up 2 bases and J gave up 3 bases; unmatched junction bases: 2. The CDR3 consists of 13 residues. Germline loops: CDR1 SQVTM, CDR2 ANQGSEA. The DNA for the CDR3 is TGCAGCGTTGAATTACAGGGGGACTATGGCTACACCTTC. Residues: CSVELQGDYGYTF.

The CDR3 bases are TGCGCCAGCAGCCAGGGGGAAGAGGTGACCTACGAGCAGTACTTC. Residues: CASSQGEEVTYEQYF. V is TRBV4-3 and J is TRBJ2-7; tentatively, D is TRBD1 or TRBD2 (5 bases each). V lost 3 bases and J 2 bases, leaving 14 bases between the germline ends. CDR3 length: 15 residues. In germline, CDR1 is LGHNA, CDR2 YSLEER.